This record looks at one T cell receptor (beta chain) sequence and its context. Its antigen is unknown. The data were obtained in a study of OX40 agonist ivuxolimab in advanced cancers. Study in general: While on treatment, patients had intravenous ivuxolimab at 0.01 to 10 mg/kg every 2 weeks.

The assay was immunoSEQ multiplex PCR, and TCRdb's table has in-frame clones only and misses some. The repertoire holds 55,000 to 75,000 clones, with roughly nine tenths as singletons. Germline assignment: CDR1 SGHDN and CDR2 FVKESK. The CDR3 runs to 15 residues. V lost 4 bases, J lost 6 bases, and 17 bases lay in between. Points from the study as a whole: Compared with CD4+, CD8+ T cells on average had more expanded clones.

The sequence derives from an adult with an advanced solid tumor such as melanoma, head and neck, liver or kidney cancer. The chain employs TRBV14 and TRBJ2-3; D may be TRBD2 (6 bases). Sequences were derived from CD4+ or CD8+ T cells sorted from blood, sampled in a trial of the OX40 agonist ivuxolimab. The CDR3 DNA reads TGTGCCAGCAGCCTACTAGCAGGAGGTAGGGATACGCAGTATTTT. Translated: CASSLLAGGRDTQYF.